This T cell receptor (beta chain) was sequenced for a study of blood T cell repertoires in COVID-19. Study information: Acute-phase and convalescent COVID-19 samples originated in the United States, Italy and Spain.

Germline CDR1 is MRHNA and CDR2 is SNTAGT. CDR3 length: 20 residues. The junction had 12 bases not matched to a gene; V was cut back by 3 bases and J by 4 bases. TCRdb's copy holds only in-frame clones and misses some; the assay was immunoSEQ multiplex PCR. The sample has 200,000 to 250,000 clones, about 87% seen once. The specimen was PBMCs or T cells enriched from blood (not recorded which). The source of this sequence is a woman between 25 and 40 years old who had been exposed to COVID-19. V gene TRBV6-4 combines with J gene TRBJ2-6, with 13 bases that match TRBD2. The CDR3 reads CASSETPGLAGLWGANVLTF. As DNA, the CDR3 is TGTGCCAGCAGTGAGACCCCGGGACTAGCGGGGCTTTGGGGGGCCAACGTCCTGACTTTC.